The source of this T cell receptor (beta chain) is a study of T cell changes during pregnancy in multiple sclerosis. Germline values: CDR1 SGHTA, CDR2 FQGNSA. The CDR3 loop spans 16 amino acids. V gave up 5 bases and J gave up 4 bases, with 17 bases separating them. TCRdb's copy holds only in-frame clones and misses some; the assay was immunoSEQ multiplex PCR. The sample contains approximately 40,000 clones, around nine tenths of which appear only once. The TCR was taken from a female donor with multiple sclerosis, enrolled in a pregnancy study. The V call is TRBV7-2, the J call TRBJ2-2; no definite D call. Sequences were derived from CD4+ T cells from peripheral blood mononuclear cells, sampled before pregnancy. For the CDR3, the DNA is TGTGCCAGCAGCCCCCCGGCCCAGACTCTCACCGGGGAGCTGTTTTTT. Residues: CASSPPAQTLTGELFF.